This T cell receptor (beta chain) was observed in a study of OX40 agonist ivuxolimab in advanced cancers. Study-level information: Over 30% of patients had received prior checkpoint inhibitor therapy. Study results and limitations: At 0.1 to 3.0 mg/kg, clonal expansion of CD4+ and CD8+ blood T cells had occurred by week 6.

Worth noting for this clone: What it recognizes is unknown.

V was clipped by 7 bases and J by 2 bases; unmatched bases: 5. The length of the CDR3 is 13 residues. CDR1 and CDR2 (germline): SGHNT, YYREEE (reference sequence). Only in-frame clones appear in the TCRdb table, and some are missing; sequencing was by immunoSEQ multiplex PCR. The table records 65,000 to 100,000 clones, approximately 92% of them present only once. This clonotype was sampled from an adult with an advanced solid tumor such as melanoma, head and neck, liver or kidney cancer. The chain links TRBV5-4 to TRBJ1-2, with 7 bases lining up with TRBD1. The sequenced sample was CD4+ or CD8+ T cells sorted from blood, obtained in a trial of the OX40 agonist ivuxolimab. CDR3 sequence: CASGRQGNYGYTF. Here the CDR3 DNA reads TGTGCCAGCGGGAGACAGGGAAACTATGGCTACACCTTC.